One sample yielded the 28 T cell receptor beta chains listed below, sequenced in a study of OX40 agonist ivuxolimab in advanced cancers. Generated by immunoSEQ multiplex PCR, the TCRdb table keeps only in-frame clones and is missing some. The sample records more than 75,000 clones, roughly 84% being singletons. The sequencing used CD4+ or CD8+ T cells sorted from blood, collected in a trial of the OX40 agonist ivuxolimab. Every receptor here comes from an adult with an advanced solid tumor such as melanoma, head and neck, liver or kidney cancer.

The CDR3: CASSRNGGRDTQYF. CDR3 DNA: TGTGCCAGCAGCCGCAATGGGGGCCGGGATACGCAGTATTTT. The chain is built from TRBV7-3 and TRBJ2-3; a possible D gene is TRBD1 (6 bases). V shed 5 bases and J shed 6 bases, with 15 bases lying between them. The CDR3 has 14 residues. Looked up from germline, CDR1 is SGHTA and CDR2 is FQGTGA.

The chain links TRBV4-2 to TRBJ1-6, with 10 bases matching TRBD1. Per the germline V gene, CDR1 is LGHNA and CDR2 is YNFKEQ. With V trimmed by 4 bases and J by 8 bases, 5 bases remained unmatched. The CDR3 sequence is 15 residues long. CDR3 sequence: CASSRGTGVDSPLHF. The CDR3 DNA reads TGTGCCAGCAGCCGAGGGACAGGGGTGGATTCACCCCTCCACTTT.

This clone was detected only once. The CDR3, as DNA: TGCAGCGTTGGGATGGACAATCAGCCCCAGCATTTT. This gives the protein CSVGMDNQPQHF. This chain links TRBV29-1 with TRBJ1-5; no clear D. Germline CDR1 SQVTM, CDR2 ANQGSEA. Between the trimmed V and J ends, which lost 4 bases and 3 bases, there was a span of 7 bases. The CDR3 contains 12 residues.

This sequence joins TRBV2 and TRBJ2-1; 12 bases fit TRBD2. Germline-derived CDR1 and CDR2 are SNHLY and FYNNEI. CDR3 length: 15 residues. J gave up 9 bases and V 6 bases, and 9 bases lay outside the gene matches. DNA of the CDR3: TGTGCCAGCAGCGTAACTAGCGGGGGGCAGGGTGAGCAGTTCTTC. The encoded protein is CASSVTSGGQGEQFF.

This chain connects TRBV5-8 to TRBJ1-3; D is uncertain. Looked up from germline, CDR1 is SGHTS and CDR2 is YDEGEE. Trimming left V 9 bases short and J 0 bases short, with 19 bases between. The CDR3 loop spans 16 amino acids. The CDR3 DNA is TGTGCCACTCCGAAGAAGGACCGCAGCTCTGGAAACACCATATATTTT. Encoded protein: CATPKKDRSSGNTIYF.

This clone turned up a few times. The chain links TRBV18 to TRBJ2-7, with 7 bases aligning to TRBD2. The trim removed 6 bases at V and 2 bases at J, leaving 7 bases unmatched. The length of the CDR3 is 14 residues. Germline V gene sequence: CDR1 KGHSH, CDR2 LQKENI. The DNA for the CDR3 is TGTGCCAGCTCCCCCAACGGGGGGACCTACGAGCAGTACGTC. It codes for CASSPNGGTYEQYV.

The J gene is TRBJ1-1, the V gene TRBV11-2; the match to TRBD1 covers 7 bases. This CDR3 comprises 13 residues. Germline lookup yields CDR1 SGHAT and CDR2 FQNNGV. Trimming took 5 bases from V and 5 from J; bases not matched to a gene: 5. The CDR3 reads CASSTGQETEAFF. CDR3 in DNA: TGTGCCAGCAGCACCGGACAGGAGACTGAAGCTTTCTTT.

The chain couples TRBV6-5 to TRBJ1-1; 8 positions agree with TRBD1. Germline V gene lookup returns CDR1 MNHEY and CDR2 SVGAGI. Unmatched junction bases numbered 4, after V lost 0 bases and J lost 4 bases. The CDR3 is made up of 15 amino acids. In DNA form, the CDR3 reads TGTGCCAGCAGTTACTCGAGAACAGGGGGCACTGAAGCTTTCTTT. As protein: CASSYSRTGGTEAFF.

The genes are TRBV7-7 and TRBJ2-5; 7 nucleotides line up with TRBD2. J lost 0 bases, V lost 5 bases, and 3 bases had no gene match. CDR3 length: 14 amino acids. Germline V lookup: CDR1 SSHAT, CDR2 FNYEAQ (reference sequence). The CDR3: CASSPGTNQETQYF. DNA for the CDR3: TGTGCCAGCAGCCCCGGGACTAACCAAGAGACCCAGTACTTC.

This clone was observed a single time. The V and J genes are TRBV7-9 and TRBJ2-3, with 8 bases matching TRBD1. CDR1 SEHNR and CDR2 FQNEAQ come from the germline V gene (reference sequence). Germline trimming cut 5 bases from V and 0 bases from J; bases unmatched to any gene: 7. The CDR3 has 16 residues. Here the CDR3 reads CASSRLTGESTDTQYF. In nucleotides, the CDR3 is TGTGCCAGCAGCCGCCTGACAGGGGAAAGCACAGATACGCAGTATTTT.

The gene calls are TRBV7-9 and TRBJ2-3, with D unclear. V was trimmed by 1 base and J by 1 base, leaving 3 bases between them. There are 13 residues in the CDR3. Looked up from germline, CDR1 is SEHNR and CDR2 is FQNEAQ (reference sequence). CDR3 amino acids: CASSLGGTDTQYF. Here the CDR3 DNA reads TGTGCCAGCAGCTTAGGAGGCACAGATACGCAGTATTTT.

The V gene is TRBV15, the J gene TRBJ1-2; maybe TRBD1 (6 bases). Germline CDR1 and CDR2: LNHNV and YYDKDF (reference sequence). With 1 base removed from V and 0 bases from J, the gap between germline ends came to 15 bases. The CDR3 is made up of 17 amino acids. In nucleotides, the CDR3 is TGTGCCACCAGCAGAGCGGATTTGGCAGGGGCTAACTATGGCTACACCTTC. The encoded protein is CATSRADLAGANYGYTF.

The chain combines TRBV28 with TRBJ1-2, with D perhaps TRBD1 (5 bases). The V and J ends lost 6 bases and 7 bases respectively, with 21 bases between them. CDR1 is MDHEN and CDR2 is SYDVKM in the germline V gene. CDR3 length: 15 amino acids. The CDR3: CASRSAAGGSGGYTF. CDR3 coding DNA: TGTGCCAGCAGATCCGCAGCTGGGGGTTCAGGTGGCTACACCTTC.

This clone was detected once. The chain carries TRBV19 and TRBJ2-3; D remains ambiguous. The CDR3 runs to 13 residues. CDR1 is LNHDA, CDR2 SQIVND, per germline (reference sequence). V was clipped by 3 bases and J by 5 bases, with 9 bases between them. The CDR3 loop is CASSIPDRDTQYF. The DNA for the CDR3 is TGTGCCAGTAGTATCCCGGACCGAGATACGCAGTATTTT. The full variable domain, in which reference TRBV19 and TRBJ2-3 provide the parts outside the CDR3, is DGGITQSPKYLFRKEGQNVTLSCEQNLNHDAMYWYRQDPGQGLRLIYYSQIVNDFQKGDIAEGYSVSREKKESFPLTVTSAQKNPTAFYLCASSIPDRDTQYFGPGTRLTVL.

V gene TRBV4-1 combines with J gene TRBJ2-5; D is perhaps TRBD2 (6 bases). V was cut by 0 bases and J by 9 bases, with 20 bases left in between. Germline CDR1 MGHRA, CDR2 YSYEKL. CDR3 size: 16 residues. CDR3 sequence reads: CASSQDRIGTPGAQYF. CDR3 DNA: TGCGCCAGCAGCCAAGATCGAATAGGTACCCCGGGAGCCCAGTACTTC.

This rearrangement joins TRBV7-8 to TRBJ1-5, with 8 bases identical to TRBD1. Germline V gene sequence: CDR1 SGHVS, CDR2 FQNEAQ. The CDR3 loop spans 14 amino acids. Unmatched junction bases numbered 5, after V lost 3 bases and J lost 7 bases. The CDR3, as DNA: TGTGCCAGCAGCTTTGACAGGGGAAACCAGCCCCAGCATTTT. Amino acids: CASSFDRGNQPQHF.

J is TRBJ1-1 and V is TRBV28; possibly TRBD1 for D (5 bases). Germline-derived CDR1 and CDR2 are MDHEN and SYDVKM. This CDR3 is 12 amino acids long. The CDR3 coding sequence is TGTGTCACTACAGGATTGTCCACTGAAGCTTTCTTT. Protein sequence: CVTTGLSTEAFF. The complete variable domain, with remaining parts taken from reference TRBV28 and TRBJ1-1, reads DVKVTQSSRYLVKRTGEKVFLECVQDMDHENMFWYRQDPGLGLRLIYFSYDVKMKEKGDIPEGYSVSREKKERFSLILESASTNQTSMYLCVTTGLSTEAFFGQGTRLTVV.

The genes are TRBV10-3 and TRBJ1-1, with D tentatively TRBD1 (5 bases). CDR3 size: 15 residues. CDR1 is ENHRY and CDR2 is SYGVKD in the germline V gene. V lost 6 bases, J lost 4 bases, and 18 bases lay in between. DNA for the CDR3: TGTGCCATCAGAGGGCAGGGCTTGATTGGCACTGAAGCTTTCTTT. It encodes CAIRGQGLIGTEAFF.

CDR3 residues: CASSSSGRGTYNEQFF. The CDR3, as DNA: TGTGCCAGCAGCTCGTCGGGGCGGGGGACCTACAATGAGCAGTTCTTC. This chain uses TRBV28 with TRBJ2-1, with 7 nucleotides matching TRBD2. Germline values: CDR1 MDHEN, CDR2 SYDVKM. The CDR3 consists of 16 residues. V lost 6 bases to trimming and J lost 2 bases; unmatched junction nucleotides: 10.

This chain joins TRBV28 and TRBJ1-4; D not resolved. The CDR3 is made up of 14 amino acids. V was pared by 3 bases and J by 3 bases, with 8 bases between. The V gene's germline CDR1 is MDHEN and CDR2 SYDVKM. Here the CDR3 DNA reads TGTGCCAGCAGTTTCCCAACATCTAATGAAAAACTGTTTTTT. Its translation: CASSFPTSNEKLFF.

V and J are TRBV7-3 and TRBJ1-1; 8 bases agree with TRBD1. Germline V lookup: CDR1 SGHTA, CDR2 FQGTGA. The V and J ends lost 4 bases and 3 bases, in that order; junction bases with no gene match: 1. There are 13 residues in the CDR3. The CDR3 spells CASSSQGDTEAFF. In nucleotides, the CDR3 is TGTGCCAGCAGCTCACAGGGGGACACTGAAGCTTTCTTT. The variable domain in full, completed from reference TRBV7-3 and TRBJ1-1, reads GAGVSQTPSNKVTEKGKYVELRCDPISGHTALYWYRQSLGQGPEFLIYFQGTGAADDSGLPNDRFFAVRPEGSVSTLKIQRTERGDSAVYLCASSSQGDTEAFFGQGTRLTVV.

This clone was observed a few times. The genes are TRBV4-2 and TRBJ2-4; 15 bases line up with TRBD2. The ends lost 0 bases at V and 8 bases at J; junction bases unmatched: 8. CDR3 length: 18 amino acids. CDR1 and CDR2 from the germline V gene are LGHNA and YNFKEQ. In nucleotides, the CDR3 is TGTGCCAGCAGCCAAGATCACGGACTAGCGGGGGGGCCTTACATTCAGTACTTC. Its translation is CASSQDHGLAGGPYIQYF.

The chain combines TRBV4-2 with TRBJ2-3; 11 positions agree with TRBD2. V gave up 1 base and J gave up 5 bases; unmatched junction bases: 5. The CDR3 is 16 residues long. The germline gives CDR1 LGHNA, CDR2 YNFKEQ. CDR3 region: CASSQVAGGQGDTQYF. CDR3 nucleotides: TGTGCCAGCAGCCAAGTAGCGGGGGGGCAGGGAGATACGCAGTATTTT.

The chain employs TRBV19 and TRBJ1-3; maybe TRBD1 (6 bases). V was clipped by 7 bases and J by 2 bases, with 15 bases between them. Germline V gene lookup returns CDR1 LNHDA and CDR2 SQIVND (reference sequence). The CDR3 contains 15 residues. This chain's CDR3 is CASTAQGTAGNTIYF. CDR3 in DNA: TGTGCCAGTACCGCACAGGGAACGGCTGGAAACACCATATATTTT.

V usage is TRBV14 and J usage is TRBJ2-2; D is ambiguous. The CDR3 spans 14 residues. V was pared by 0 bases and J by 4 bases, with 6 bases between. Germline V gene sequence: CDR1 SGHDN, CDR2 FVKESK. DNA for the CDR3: TGTGCCAGCAGCCAAGAAGGCTCCACCGGGGAGCTGTTTTTT. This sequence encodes CASSQEGSTGELFF.

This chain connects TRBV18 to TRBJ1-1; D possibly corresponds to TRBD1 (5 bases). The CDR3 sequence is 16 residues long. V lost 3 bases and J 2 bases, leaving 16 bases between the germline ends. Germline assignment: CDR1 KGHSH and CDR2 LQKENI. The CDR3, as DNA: TGTGCCAGCTCACCCTCAGTGGGGGGTAAAAACACTGAAGCTTTCTTT. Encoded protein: CASSPSVGGKNTEAFF. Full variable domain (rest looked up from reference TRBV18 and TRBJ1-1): NAGVMQNPRHLVRRRGQEARLRCSPMKGHSHVYWYRQLPEEGLKFMVYLQKENIIDESGMPKERFSAEFPKEGPSILRIQQVVRGDSAAYFCASSPSVGGKNTEAFFGQGTRLTVV.

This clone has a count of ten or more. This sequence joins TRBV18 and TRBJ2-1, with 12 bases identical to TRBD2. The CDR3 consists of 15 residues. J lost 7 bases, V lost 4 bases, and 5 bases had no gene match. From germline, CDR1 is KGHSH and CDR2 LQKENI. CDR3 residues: CASSRSSGGANEQFF. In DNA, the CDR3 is TGTGCCAGCTCACGATCTAGCGGGGGGGCGAATGAGCAGTTCTTC.

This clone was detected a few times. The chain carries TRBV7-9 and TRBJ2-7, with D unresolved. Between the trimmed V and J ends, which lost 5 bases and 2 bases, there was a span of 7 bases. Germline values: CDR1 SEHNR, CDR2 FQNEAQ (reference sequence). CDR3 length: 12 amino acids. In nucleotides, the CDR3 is TGTGCCAGCAGCCGAATAACCTACGAGCAGTACTTC. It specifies CASSRITYEQYF.